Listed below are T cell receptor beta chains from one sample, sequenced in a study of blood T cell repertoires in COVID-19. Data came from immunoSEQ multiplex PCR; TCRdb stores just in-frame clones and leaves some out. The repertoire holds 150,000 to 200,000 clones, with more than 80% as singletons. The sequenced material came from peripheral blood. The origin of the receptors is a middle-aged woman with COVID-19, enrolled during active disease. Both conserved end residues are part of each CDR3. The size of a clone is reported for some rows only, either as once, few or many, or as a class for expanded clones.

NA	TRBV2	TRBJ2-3	CASSETAGEPDTQYF
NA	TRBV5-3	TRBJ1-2	CARSQRRTESPNYGYTF
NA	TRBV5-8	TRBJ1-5	CASSLEQGWRSNQPQHF
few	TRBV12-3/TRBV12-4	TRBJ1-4	CASSGQLNEKLFF
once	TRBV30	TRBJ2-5	CAWNYPLRDRDQETQYF
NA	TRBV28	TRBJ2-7	CASSFAGDRSYEQYF
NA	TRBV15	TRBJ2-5	CATSRSGQFQETQYF
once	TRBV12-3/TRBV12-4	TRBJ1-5	CASSLIVRGPQHF
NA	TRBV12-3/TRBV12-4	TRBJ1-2	CASSRTLYGYTF
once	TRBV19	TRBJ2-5	CASSIERDSQETQYF
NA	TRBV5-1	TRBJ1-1	CASSIAGGRTEAFF
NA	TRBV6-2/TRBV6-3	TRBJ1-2	CASSYEEIPLYGYTF
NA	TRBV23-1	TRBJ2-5	CASSLPEETQYF
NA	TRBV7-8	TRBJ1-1	CASSPSGHPNTEAFF
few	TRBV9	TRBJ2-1	CASSLRAERYNEQFF
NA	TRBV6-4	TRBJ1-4	CASSEGPGGVEKLFF
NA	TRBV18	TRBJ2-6	CASSTLDSGANVLTF
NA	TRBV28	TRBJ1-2	CASREPGTGGPYGYTF
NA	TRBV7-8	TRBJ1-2	CASSLGQRNGYTF
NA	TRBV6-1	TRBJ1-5	CASSDRGSQPQHF
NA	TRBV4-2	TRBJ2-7	CASAREGGYEQYF
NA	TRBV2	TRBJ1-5	CASSEWTGDQPQHF
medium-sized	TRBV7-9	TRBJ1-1	CASSLAATGGTEAFF
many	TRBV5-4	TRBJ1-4	CASSQDRVTEKLFF
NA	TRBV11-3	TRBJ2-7	CASSFDGSSYEQYF
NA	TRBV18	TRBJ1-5	CASSFTGGLDQPQHF
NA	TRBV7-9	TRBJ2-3	CASRGGQGFGGSDTQYF
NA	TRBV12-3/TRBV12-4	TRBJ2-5	CASRPLGGETQYF
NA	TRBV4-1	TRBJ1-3	CASSGGKARGISGNTIYF
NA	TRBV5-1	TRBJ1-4	CASSFAGLKEKLFF
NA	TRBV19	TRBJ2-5	CATSPGGGPETQYF